The present T cell receptor (beta chain) was sequenced within a study of OX40 agonist ivuxolimab in advanced cancers. Study as a whole: Patients in the trial were receiving intravenous ivuxolimab every 2 weeks, at doses of 0.01 to 10 mg/kg. Regarding the study as a whole: Clonal expansion was among the lowest in partial responders at 0.1-3.0 mg/kg, especially CD8+.

Trimming took off 0 bases at V and 2 bases at J, with 6 bases between the two ends. This CDR3 region has 13 residues. The germline V gene has CDR1 SGHKS and CDR2 YYEKEE (reference sequence). Profiling relied on immunoSEQ multiplex PCR, and the TCRdb table lists in-frame clones only, not all of them. The repertoire holds 75,000 to 95,000 clones, about 87% seen once, with just over 2.5% in the top ten. Comment on this clone: Its antigen remains unknown.

The TCR was taken from an adult with an advanced solid tumor such as melanoma, head and neck, liver or kidney cancer. The V call is TRBV5-5, the J call TRBJ2-7; D not resolved. Sequencing was performed on CD4+ or CD8+ T cells sorted from blood, taken in a trial of the OX40 agonist ivuxolimab. The chain's CDR3 is CASSLVLAYEQYF. CDR3 sequence (DNA): TGTGCCAGCAGCTTGGTTTTGGCCTACGAGCAGTACTTC.